This is a list of T cell receptor beta chains from one sample in a study of response to subunit inactivated influenza vaccine. TCRdb re-derived calls from the RT-PCR reads in MiXCR, one entry per CDR3 protein. This table holds 700,000 to 900,000 distinct CDR3 sequences, about 20% found once. The sample consisted of PBMCs from blood, taken roughly 5 days after vaccination. The receptors stem from a middle-aged man who received an inactivated influenza vaccine. The CDR3 runs from the conserved cysteine through the conserved F or W. A D gene is named only where the DNA matches it firmly. Size is omitted from some rows. Given values are once, few, many or a class for expanded clones.

d_call	j_call	clone_size	v_call	cdr3_aa	cdr3_nt
TRBD2	TRBJ2-7	few	TRBV5-1	CASSLRTSGNYEQYF	TGCGCCAGCAGCTTAAGAACTAGCGGGAACTACGAGCAGTACTTC
-	TRBJ1-2	-	TRBV10-3	CAISESNRVDGYTF	TGTGCCATCAGTGAGTCGAACAGGGTAGATGGCTACACCTTC
TRBD1	TRBJ1-4	few	TRBV4-1	CASSQDGGTANEKLFF	TGCGCCAGCAGCCAAGATGGAGGGACAGCTAATGAAAAACTGTTTTTT
-	TRBJ2-5	-	TRBV15	CATSTTGAREPQYF	TGTGCCACCAGCACCACGGGGGCTCGAGAGCCCCAGTACTTC
-	TRBJ1-1	-	TRBV7-9	CASSPQGGVNTEAFF	TGTGCCAGCAGCCCCCAGGGCGGGGTGAACACTGAAGCTTTCTTT
TRBD1	TRBJ1-5	-	TRBV20-1	CSASEGARNQPQHF	TGCAGTGCTAGCGAGGGGGCCCGCAATCAGCCCCAGCATTTT
-	TRBJ1-1	few	TRBV5-1	CASSPRYGKTQNTEAFF	TGCGCCAGCAGCCCACGTTATGGTAAGACCCAGAACACTGAAGCTTTCTTT
TRBD1	TRBJ2-7	many	TRBV12-3/TRBV12-4	CASSRDSVMYEQYF	TGTGCCAGCAGTAGGGACAGCGTGATGTACGAGCAGTACTTC
TRBD1	TRBJ1-2	-	TRBV28	CASSEGARNYTF	TGTGCCAGCAGTGAGGGGGCGCGGAACTACACCTTC
-	TRBJ1-4	few	TRBV20-1	CSARSWGMGEKLFF	TGCAGTGCTAGATCGTGGGGGATGGGGGAAAAACTGTTTTTT
-	TRBJ2-3	few	TRBV7-2	CASSSRRGADTQYF	TGTGCCAGCAGCTCCCGGAGAGGGGCAGATACGCAGTATTTT
-	TRBJ1-6	-	TRBV12-3/TRBV12-4	CASRAAAGNSPLHF	TGTGCCAGCAGAGCGGCGGCAGGGAATTCACCCCTCCACTTT
-	TRBJ2-2	many	TRBV12-3/TRBV12-4	CASNRRITGELFF	TGTGCCAGCAATCGGCGGATCACCGGGGAGCTGTTTTTT
-	TRBJ1-6	few	TRBV6-1	CASRELTNSPLHF	TGTGCCAGCAGGGAGTTGACTAATTCACCCCTCCACTTT
TRBD1	TRBJ2-5	few	TRBV12-3/TRBV12-4	CASSLSTGGVETQYF	TGTGCCAGCAGTTTATCCACAGGGGGCGTAGAGACCCAGTACTTC
-	TRBJ2-7	few	TRBV10-3	CASLLDTGEQYF	TGTGCCAGCCTACTAGACACGGGCGAGCAGTACTTC
TRBD2	TRBJ2-5	many	TRBV4-2	CASSQEFDGGLEETQYF	TGTGCCAGCAGCCAAGAGTTTGACGGGGGACTAGAAGAGACCCAGTACTTC
-	TRBJ1-5	-	TRBV7-2	CASSSTWGNQPQHF	TGTGCCAGCAGCTCCACATGGGGCAATCAGCCCCAGCATTTT
TRBD1	TRBJ2-2	-	TRBV20-1	CSARGTGDTGELFF	TGCAGTGCTAGGGGGACAGGCGACACCGGGGAGCTGTTTTTT
-	TRBJ2-5	-	TRBV4-3	CASSQDVTAETQYF	TGCGCCAGCAGCCAAGATGTTACAGCTGAGACCCAGTACTTC
TRBD2	TRBJ2-3	-	TRBV4-3	CASSQDHNRLALTDTQYF	TGCGCCAGCAGCCAAGATCATAACCGACTAGCGCTCACAGATACGCAGTATTTT
TRBD1	TRBJ1-6	-	TRBV2	CATKTGTGDNSPLHF	TGTGCCACCAAAACCGGGACAGGGGATAATTCACCCCTCCACTTT
-	TRBJ1-5	-	TRBV15	CATSRDRVKSNQPQHF	TGTGCCACCAGCAGAGATCGGGTAAAGAGCAATCAGCCCCAGCATTTT
-	TRBJ1-1	-	TRBV2	CASNLEINTEAFF	TGTGCCAGCAACCTGGAGATAAACACTGAAGCTTTCTTT
TRBD2	TRBJ2-7	-	TRBV27	CASSEVAGAYEQYF	TGTGCCAGCTCCGAGGTAGCGGGAGCTTACGAGCAGTACTTC
-	TRBJ2-7	few	TRBV12-3/TRBV12-4	CASSLVLGYEQYF	TGTGCCAGCAGTTTAGTCCTAGGTTACGAGCAGTACTTC
TRBD2	TRBJ2-3	-	TRBV2	CASRATSGWGTDTQYF	TGTGCCAGCAGGGCGACTAGCGGATGGGGCACAGATACGCAGTATTTT
TRBD2	TRBJ2-1	-	TRBV20-1	CSAVWREGWNEQFF	TGCAGTGCCGTTTGGCGGGAGGGCTGGAATGAGCAGTTCTTC
-	TRBJ2-7	few	TRBV10-3	CAIGGHSYEQYF	TGTGCCATCGGAGGGCACTCCTACGAGCAGTACTTC
TRBD2	TRBJ2-4	-	TRBV28	CASSFGPGRTGLAGGFRAKNIQYF	TGTGCCAGCAGTTTCGGCCCCGGACGGACTGGACTAGCGGGAGGTTTCCGGGCCAAAAACATTCAGTACTTC
-	TRBJ2-3	-	TRBV20-1	CSAKGAAGVPLF	TGCAGTGCTAAGGGGGCAGCGGGAGTTCCGTTATTC
TRBD2	TRBJ2-3	-	TRBV6-2/TRBV6-3	CASSHPTLAASTDTQYF	TGTGCCAGCAGCCACCCAACGCTAGCGGCTAGCACAGATACGCAGTATTTT
-	TRBJ1-2	-	TRBV6-2/TRBV6-3	CASSYLGISGYGYTF	TGTGCCAGCAGTTACTTGGGGATATCGGGATATGGCTACACCTTC
TRBD2	TRBJ2-7	-	TRBV29-1	CSVGASGALLGEQYF	TGCAGCGTAGGCGCTAGCGGGGCCCTTCTAGGGGAGCAGTACTTC
-	TRBJ2-7	-	TRBV9	CASSGGPLQSSYEQYF	TGTGCCAGCAGCGGAGGTCCTCTACAAAGCTCCTACGAGCAGTACTTC
TRBD2	TRBJ2-5	few	TRBV29-1	CSVDVGRPIGTQYF	TGCAGCGTTGATGTCGGGAGGCCCATAGGGACCCAGTACTTC
-	TRBJ1-2	-	TRBV15	CATSRDLQNYGYTF	TGTGCCACCAGCAGAGATCTACAGAACTATGGCTACACCTTC
TRBD1	TRBJ2-7	-	TRBV12-3/TRBV12-4	CASSSRPGQKYEQYF	TGTGCCAGCAGTTCTCGTCCGGGACAGAAGTACGAGCAGTACTTC
-	TRBJ2-1	few	TRBV24-1	CATSDYRANEQFF	TGTGCCACCAGTGACTACAGGGCTAATGAGCAGTTCTTC
-	TRBJ2-3	-	TRBV6-5	CASSYSAQITDTQYF	TGTGCCAGCAGTTACTCGGCACAGATCACAGATACGCAGTATTTT
TRBD1	TRBJ1-2	-	TRBV4-1	CASSHPRQGARYGYTF	TGCGCCAGCAGCCATCCCCGACAGGGGGCTCGGTATGGCTACACCTTC
TRBD1	TRBJ1-1	few	TRBV29-1	CSVSHRGSEAFF	TGCAGCGTAAGTCACAGGGGATCTGAAGCTTTCTTT
-	TRBJ2-1	-	TRBV6-5	CASSTSRVGGSEQFF	TGTGCCAGCAGTACATCGCGGGTAGGTGGAAGTGAGCAGTTCTTC
-	TRBJ2-3	-	TRBV25-1	CASSEPRTDTQYF	TGTGCCAGCAGTGAACCCAGGACAGATACGCAGTATTTT
TRBD1	TRBJ2-3	-	TRBV5-5	CASSPRDRGGTDTQYF	TGTGCCAGCAGCCCTCGGGACAGGGGAGGGACGGATACGCAGTATTTT
-	TRBJ1-1	-	TRBV7-2	CASRLRGGDTEAFF	TGTGCCAGCCGACTGAGGGGGGGTGACACTGAAGCTTTCTTT
-	TRBJ1-4	-	TRBV20-1	CSFSLSSEGGSKEKLFF	TGCAGTTTCAGTTTAAGCTCGGAGGGGGGCAGCAAAGAAAAACTGTTTTTT
-	TRBJ2-1	-	TRBV27	CASSWTYYNEQFF	TGTGCCAGCAGTTGGACTTACTACAATGAGCAGTTCTTC